A single TCR beta chain is shown here with its context. The antigen is undetermined. The sample originates from a study of blood T cells in healthy people across ages. Trimming pared 1 base from V and 5 bases from J, leaving 11 bases between. This CDR3 comprises 15 residues. Germline V gene sequence: CDR1 SEHNR, CDR2 FQNEAQ (reference sequence). Study findings and constraints: Higher diversity and more naive CD4+ cells were features of long-lived donors, compared to aged donors.

Sample-barcoded 5' priming and a J-beta primer mix drove a second PCR of about 6 to 12 cycles. TCRdb reprocessed the 5' RACE reads via MiXCR and lists one record per CDR3 protein. The data hold about 380,000 distinct CDR3 sequences, with 45% to 65% observed a single time. The sample consisted of blood. The TCR comes from a man aged 60 to 75 in good health. The chain uses TRBV7-9 and TRBJ1-4; no firm D call. CDR3 bases: TGTGCCAGCAGCTTAGTGAATTCGCCGAATGAAAAACTGTTTTTT. It yields the protein CASSLVNSPNEKLFF. The whole variable domain, filled in from reference TRBV7-9 and TRBJ1-4, reads DTGVSQNPRHKITKRGQNVTFRCDPISEHNRLYWYRQTLGQGPEFLTYFQNEAQLEKSRLLSDRFSAERPKGSFSTLEIQRTEQGDSAMYLCASSLVNSPNEKLFFGSGTQLSVL.